Each of the 19 T cell receptor beta chains below was sequenced from the same sample in a study of blood T cells in healthy people across ages. The second PCR ran roughly 7 to 12 cycles with a sample-barcoded 5' primer and J-beta primers. Using its own MiXCR run on the 5' RACE reads, TCRdb lists one record per CDR3 protein. This sample has 920,000 or so distinct CDR3 sequences, with under 55% found just once. The specimen sequenced was blood. All receptors come from a woman aged 55-75 years in good health.

The sample holds one count of this clonotype. An end of the junction does not agree with germline; a read error may underlie this. CDR3 nucleotides: TGCAGTGCTAGTGAGCCCGGCGGGTCCTGCGAGCAGTACTTC. Amino acids: CSASEPGGSCEQYF. The chain recombines TRBV20-1 with TRBJ2-7; tentative D call: TRBD2 (5 bases). The length of the CDR3 is 14 residues. Germline CDR1 DFQATT, CDR2 SNEGSKA (reference sequence).

The V call is TRBV7-9, the J call TRBJ1-1; tentative D call: TRBD1 (5 bases). Germline V CDR1 and CDR2: SEHNR, FQNEAQ (reference sequence). This CDR3 has 15 residues. Trimming cost V 5 bases and J 3 bases, with 16 bases left between them. The CDR3 here is CASSPDRGAHTEAFF. In DNA, the CDR3 is TGTGCCAGCAGCCCTGACCGCGGGGCGCACACTGAAGCTTTCTTT.

The J gene is TRBJ2-1, the V gene TRBV30; 13 bases line up with TRBD2. CDR1 and CDR2 from the germline V gene are GTSNPN and SVGIG (reference sequence). This CDR3 is 18 amino acids long. V lost 1 base and J lost 5; bases outside the gene matches: 11. In nucleotides, the CDR3 is TGTGCCTGGAGTGGAGGACTAGCGGGAGCCAAGTTAGACAATGAGCAGTTCTTC. Protein: CAWSGGLAGAKLDNEQFF.

The rearrangement joins TRBV27 to TRBJ2-7; 8 nucleotides match TRBD2. V gave up 8 bases and J gave up 1 base; unmatched junction bases: 13. CDR1 and CDR2 (germline): MNHEY, SMNVEV (reference sequence). The CDR3 is 16 residues long. The CDR3 reads CASAIKAGVSSYEQYF. Here the CDR3 DNA reads TGTGCCAGCGCAATCAAAGCGGGAGTATCGTCCTACGAGCAGTACTTC.

This clonotype came up a few times. The rearrangement joins TRBV15 to TRBJ1-2; possible D gene TRBD1, 5 bases. Germline V gene sequence: CDR1 LNHNV, CDR2 YYDKDF (reference sequence). This CDR3 spans 14 amino acids. V was pared by 5 bases and J by 4 bases, with 14 bases between. The CDR3 loop is CATSGDLGGYGYTF. DNA of the CDR3: TGTGCCACCAGCGGGGACCTTGGCGGCTATGGCTACACCTTC.

The rearrangement uses TRBV29-1 and TRBJ2-7; TRBD2 agrees at 7 bases. CDR1 is SQVTM and CDR2 is ANQGSEA in the germline V gene. Trimming took 6 bases from V and 6 from J; bases not matched to a gene: 14. The CDR3 has 14 amino acids. CDR3 residues: CSVGFAGARSEQYF. CDR3 DNA: TGCAGCGTGGGTTTTGCGGGAGCTCGGAGCGAGCAGTACTTC.

This clonotype has only a few counts. This chain uses TRBV6-5 with TRBJ2-5; 7 bases agree with TRBD1. The ends lost 2 bases at V and 2 bases at J; junction bases unmatched: 8. Germline CDR1 and CDR2: MNHEY and SVGAGI. The CDR3 sequence is 16 residues long. CDR3 amino acids: CASSYTPYRGQETQYF. The CDR3 nucleotides are TGTGCCAGCAGTTACACCCCCTACAGGGGTCAAGAGACCCAGTACTTC.

The CDR3 sequence is CASSLAEGPQETQYF. In nucleotides, the CDR3 is TGTGCCAGCAGTTTAGCGGAAGGGCCCCAAGAGACCCAGTACTTC. The chain carries TRBV27 and TRBJ2-4; D is ambiguous. The assigned J gene may be wrong: the sequence end matches TRBJ2-5 better. The CDR3 has 15 residues. CDR1 and CDR2 from the germline V gene are MNHEY and SMNVEV (reference sequence).

V usage is TRBV2 and J usage is TRBJ1-6; D gene ambiguous. Between the trimmed V and J ends, which lost 4 bases and 7 bases, there was a span of 11 bases. CDR1 and CDR2 (germline): SNHLY, FYNNEI. The CDR3 spans 14 residues. CDR3 residues: CASSADGKNSPLHF. The CDR3 region has the DNA TGTGCCAGCAGTGCTGACGGAAAAAATTCACCCCTCCACTTT.

CDR3 loop: CASSLVASDNEQYF. The CDR3 DNA reads TGTGCCAGCAGCTTAGTGGCTAGCGACAATGAGCAGTACTTC. This sequence joins TRBV7-9 and TRBJ2-5, with D tentatively TRBD2 (6 bases). Trimming cost V 1 base and J 11 bases, with 17 bases left between them. Per the germline V gene, CDR1 is SEHNR and CDR2 is FQNEAQ (reference sequence). The CDR3 length is 14 residues.

The table lists this clonotype with a few counts. CDR3 region: CASSSSGSNQPQHF. DNA of the CDR3: TGTGCCAGCAGTTCGTCCGGGAGCAATCAGCCCCAGCATTTT. V and J are TRBV12-3 or TRBV12-4 and TRBJ1-5; D unresolved. V was trimmed by 4 bases and J by 1 base, leaving 8 bases between them. The CDR3 length is 14 residues.

V is TRBV9 and J is TRBJ2-7; D not certain. The CDR3 is made up of 14 amino acids. In germline, CDR1 is SGDLS, CDR2 YYNGEE. Trimming took off 3 bases at V and 0 bases at J, with 10 bases between the two ends. For the CDR3, the DNA is TGTGCCAGCAGCGCCCAGGTGACCTCCTACGAGCAGTACTTC. Residues: CASSAQVTSYEQYF.

Only a few counts were recorded for this clonotype. CDR3 sequence: CASSLDGRGMAKNIQYF. The DNA of the CDR3 is TGTGCCAGCAGCTTAGACGGCCGGGGAATGGCCAAAAACATTCAGTACTTC. This chain connects TRBV7-2 to TRBJ2-4, with TRBD2 as a possible D gene (5 bases). The CDR3 sequence is 17 residues long. Trimming removed 1 base from V and 1 base from J, with 14 bases in between. Germline V lookup: CDR1 SGHTA, CDR2 FQGNSA.

The V and J genes are TRBV12-3 or TRBV12-4 and TRBJ2-1; D gene ambiguous. V lost 3 bases and J lost 2, with 14 bases in between. This CDR3 has 16 amino acids. The CDR3 is CASSLWRRDPYNEQFF. The CDR3 region has the DNA TGTGCCAGCAGTTTGTGGCGGCGAGACCCCTACAATGAGCAGTTCTTC.

This clonotype was counted many times. The rearrangement links TRBV2 to TRBJ2-5, with TRBD2 matching 12 bases. Germline CDR1 SNHLY, CDR2 FYNNEI. Trimming took 4 bases from V and 6 from J; bases not matched to a gene: 6. This CDR3 has 15 residues. The CDR3 coding sequence is TGTGCCAGCAGTGCGACTAGCGGGAGCTCTAAGACCCAGTACTTC. It translates to CASSATSGSSKTQYF.

On this clonotype itself: One junction end disagrees with the germline gene, perhaps due to a read error. V gene TRBV6-6 combines with J gene TRBJ2-5; the match to TRBD1 covers 8 bases. The CDR3 loop spans 15 amino acids. Germline-derived CDR1 and CDR2 are MNHNY and SVGAGI (reference sequence). The CDR3 region has the DNA TGTGCCAGCAGTTACTCCGGGACAGGCCAAGAGACCCTGTACTTC. Translating it yields CASSYSGTGQETLYF.

A note on this clonotype: One junction end disagrees with the germline gene, perhaps due to a read error. The chain recombines TRBV7-9 with TRBJ2-3; 11 bases agree with TRBD2. The germline V gene has CDR1 SEHNR and CDR2 FQNEAQ (reference sequence). This CDR3 is built from 17 residues. The CDR3 sequence: CASSSKLAGVRTVTQYF. The CDR3 DNA is TGTGCCAGCAGCTCGAAACTAGCGGGAGTTCGAACAGTTACGCAGTATTTT.

The count of this clonotype is one. The chain joins TRBV20-1 to TRBJ2-3; 8 bases fit TRBD2. V lost 3 bases and J lost 3; bases outside the gene matches: 2. Germline V CDR1 and CDR2: DFQATT, SNEGSKA (reference sequence). This CDR3 is built from 13 residues. CDR3 amino acids: CSASPSGTDTQYF. In DNA, the CDR3 is TGCAGTGCTAGTCCTAGCGGGACAGATACGCAGTATTTT.

The table lists this clonotype with many counts. This chain uses TRBV3-1 with TRBJ1-4, with D hard to call. The CDR3 covers 15 residues. CDR1 and CDR2 (germline): LGHDT, YNNKEL (reference sequence). The V end was cut by 4 bases, the J end by 5 bases, with 14 bases between. CDR3 sequence reads: CASSPTLGLNEKLFF. DNA for the CDR3: TGTGCCAGCAGCCCGACCCTGGGGTTAAATGAAAAACTGTTTTTT.